One TCR beta chain is described in this entry. Its antigen remains unknown. This sample was included in a study of OX40 agonist ivuxolimab in advanced cancers. Here immunoSEQ multiplex PCR was the method, and the copy in TCRdb shows in-frame clones only, minus some. The sample holds 70,000 or so clones; approximately 90% are singletons and the top ten take more than 0.8%. Trimming removed 10 bases at V and 4 bases at J, with 8 bases between. This CDR3 comprises 10 residues. CDR1 SGHRS and CDR2 YFSETQ come from the germline V gene. Study observations and caveats: Clonal expansion from baseline to week 6 occurred in both CD4+ and CD8+ T cells.

The chain couples TRBV5-1 to TRBJ1-1; no definite D call. The sequence came from an adult with an advanced solid tumor such as melanoma, head and neck, liver or kidney cancer. The material sequenced was CD4+ or CD8+ T cells sorted from blood, taken in a trial of the OX40 agonist ivuxolimab. The CDR3 sequence: CARCSTEAFF. The CDR3 nucleotides are TGCGCCCGCTGTAGCACTGAAGCTTTCTTT.